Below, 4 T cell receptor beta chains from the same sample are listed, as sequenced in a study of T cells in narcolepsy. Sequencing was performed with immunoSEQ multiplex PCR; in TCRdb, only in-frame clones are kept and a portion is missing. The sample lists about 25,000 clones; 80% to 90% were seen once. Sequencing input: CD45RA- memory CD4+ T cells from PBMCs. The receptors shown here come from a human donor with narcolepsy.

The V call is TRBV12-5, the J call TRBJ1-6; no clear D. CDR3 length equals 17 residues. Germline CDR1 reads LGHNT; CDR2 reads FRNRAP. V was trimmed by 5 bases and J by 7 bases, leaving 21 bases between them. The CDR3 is CASGANPMGEGNSPLHF. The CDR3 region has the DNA TGTGCTAGTGGTGCTAACCCAATGGGAGAAGGCAATTCACCCCTCCACTTT.

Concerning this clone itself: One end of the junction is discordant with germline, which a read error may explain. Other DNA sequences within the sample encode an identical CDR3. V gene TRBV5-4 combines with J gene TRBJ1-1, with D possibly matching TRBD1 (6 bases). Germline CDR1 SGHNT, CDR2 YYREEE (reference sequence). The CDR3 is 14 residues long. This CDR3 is CASSDDRSNTEAFF. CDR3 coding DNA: TGTGCCAGCAGCGACGACAGGTCGAACACCGAAGCTTTCTTT. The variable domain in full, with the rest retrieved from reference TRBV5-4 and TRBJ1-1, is ETGVTQSPTHLIKTRGQQVTLRCSSQSGHNTVSWYQQALGQGPQFIFQYYREEENGRGNFPPRFSGLQFPNYSSELNVNALELDDSALYLCASSDDRSNTEAFFGQGTRLTVV.

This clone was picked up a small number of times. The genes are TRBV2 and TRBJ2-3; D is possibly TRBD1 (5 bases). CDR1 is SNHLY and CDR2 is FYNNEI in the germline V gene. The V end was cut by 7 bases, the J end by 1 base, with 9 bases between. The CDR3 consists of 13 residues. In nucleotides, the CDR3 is TGTGCCAGCACTAAACAGGGCACAGATACGCAGTATTTT. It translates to CASTKQGTDTQYF.

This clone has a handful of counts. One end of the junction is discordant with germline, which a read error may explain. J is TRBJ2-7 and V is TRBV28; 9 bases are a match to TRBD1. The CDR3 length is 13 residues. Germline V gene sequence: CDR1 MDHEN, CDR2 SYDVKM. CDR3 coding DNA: TGTGCCAGCAGTTTTAGGGACAGGGACAACCACAACTTC. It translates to CASSFRDRDNHNF. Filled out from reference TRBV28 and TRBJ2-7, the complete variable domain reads DVKVTQSSRYLVKRTGEKVFLECVQDMDHENMFWYRQDPGLGLRLIYFSYDVKMKEKGDIPEGYSVSREKKERFSLILESASTNQTSMYLCASSFRDRDNHNFGPGTRLTVT.